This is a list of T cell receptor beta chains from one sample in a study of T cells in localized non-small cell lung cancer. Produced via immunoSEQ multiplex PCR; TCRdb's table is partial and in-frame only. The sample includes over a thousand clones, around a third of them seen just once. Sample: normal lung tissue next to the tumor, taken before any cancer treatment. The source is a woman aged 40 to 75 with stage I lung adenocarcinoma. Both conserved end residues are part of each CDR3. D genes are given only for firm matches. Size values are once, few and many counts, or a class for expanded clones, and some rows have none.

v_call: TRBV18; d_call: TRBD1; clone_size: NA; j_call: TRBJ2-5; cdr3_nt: TGTGCCAGCTCACTCCCCGACAGGGGCGACGGGACCCAGTACTTC; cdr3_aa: CASSLPDRGDGTQYF
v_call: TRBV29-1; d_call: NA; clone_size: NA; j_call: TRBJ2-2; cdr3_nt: TGCAGCGCCGTGGACACGGACGACACCGGGGAGCTGTTTTTT; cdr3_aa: CSAVDTDDTGELFF
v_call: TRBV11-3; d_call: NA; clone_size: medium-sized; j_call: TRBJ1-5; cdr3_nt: TGTGCCAGCAGCTTAAGGGGCCCTGCAGTTCACTGGTGCAATCAGCCCCAGCATTTT; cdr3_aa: CASSLRGPAVHWCNQPQHF
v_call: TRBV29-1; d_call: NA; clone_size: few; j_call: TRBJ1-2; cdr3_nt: TGCAGCGTTGATTCCGGAATCCTTAGGGGCTACACCTTC; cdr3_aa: CSVDSGILRGYTF
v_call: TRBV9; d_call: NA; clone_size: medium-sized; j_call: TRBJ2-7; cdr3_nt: TGTGCCAGCAGTGATCCGGAGCCCTACGAGCAGTACTTC; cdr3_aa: CASSDPEPYEQYF
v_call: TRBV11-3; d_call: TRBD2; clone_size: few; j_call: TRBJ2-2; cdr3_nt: TGTGCCAGCAGCTTTAAGGCGGGGGGCCCCGGGGAGCTGTTTTTT; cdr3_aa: CASSFKAGGPGELFF
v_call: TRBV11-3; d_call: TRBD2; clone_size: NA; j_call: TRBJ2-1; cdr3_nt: TGTGCCAGCAGGACTAGCGGGAGTCCGATGAGTGAGCAGTTCTTC; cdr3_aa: CASRTSGSPMSEQFF
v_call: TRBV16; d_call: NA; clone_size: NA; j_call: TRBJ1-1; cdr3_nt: TGTGCCAGCAGCCAATCGTCCTATTTGAACACTGAAGCTTTCTTT; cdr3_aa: CASSQSSYLNTEAFF
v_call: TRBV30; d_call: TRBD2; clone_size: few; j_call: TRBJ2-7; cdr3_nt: TGTGCCTGGAACCCACTAGCGGGAGGGCCCTACGAGCAGTACTTC; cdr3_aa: CAWNPLAGGPYEQYF
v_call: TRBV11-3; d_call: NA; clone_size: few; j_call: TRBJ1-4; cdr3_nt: TGTGCCAGCACCAGGGACCGTGCAACTAATGAAAAACTGTTTTTT; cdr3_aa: CASTRDRATNEKLFF